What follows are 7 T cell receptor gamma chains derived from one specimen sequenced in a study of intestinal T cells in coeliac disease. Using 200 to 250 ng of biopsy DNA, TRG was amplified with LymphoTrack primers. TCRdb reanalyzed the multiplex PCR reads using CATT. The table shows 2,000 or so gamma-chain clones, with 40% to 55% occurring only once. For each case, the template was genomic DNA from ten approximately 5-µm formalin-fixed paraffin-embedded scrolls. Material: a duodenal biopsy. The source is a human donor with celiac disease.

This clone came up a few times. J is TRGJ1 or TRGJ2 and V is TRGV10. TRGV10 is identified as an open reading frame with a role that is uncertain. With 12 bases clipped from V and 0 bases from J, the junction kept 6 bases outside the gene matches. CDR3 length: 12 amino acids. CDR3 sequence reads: CAALLNYYKKLF. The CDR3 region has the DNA TGTGCTGCCCTCCTGAATTATTATAAGAAACTCTTT.

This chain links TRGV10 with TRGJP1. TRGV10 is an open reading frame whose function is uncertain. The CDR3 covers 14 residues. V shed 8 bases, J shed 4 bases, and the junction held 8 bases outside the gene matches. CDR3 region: CAAWGGDTGWFKIF. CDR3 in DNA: TGTGCTGCGTGGGGAGGGGACACTGGTTGGTTCAAGATATTT.

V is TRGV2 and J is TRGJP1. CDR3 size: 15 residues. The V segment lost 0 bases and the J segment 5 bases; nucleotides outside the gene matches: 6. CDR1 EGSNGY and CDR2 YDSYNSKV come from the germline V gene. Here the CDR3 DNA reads TGTGCCACCTGGGACGGGAACAAGACTGGTTGGTTCAAGATATTT. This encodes CATWDGNKTGWFKIF.

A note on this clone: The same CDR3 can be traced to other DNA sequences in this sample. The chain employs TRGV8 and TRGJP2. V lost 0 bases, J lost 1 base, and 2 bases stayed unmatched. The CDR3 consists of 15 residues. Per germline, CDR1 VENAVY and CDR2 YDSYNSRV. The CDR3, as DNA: TGTGCCACCTGGGATAGGCGTAGTAGTGATTGGATCAAGACGTTT. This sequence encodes CATWDRRSSDWIKTF.

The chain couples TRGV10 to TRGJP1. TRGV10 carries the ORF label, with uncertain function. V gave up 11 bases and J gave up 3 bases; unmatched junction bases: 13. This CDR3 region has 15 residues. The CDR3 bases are TGTGCTGCGGCCCCATCCATACCCACTGGTTGGTTCAAGATATTT. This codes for CAAAPSIPTGWFKIF.

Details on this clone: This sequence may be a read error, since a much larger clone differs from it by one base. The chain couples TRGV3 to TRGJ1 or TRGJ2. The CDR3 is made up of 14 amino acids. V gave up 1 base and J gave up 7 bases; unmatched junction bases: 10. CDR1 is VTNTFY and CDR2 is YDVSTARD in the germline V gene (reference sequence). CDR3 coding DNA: TGTGCCACCTGGGACAGACTAAAAAGGTATAAGAAACTCTTT. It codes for CATWDRLKRYKKLF.

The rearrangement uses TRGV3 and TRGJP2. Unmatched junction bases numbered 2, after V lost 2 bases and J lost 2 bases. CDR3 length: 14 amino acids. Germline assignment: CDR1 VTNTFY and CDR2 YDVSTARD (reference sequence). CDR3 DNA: TGTGCCACCTGGGACACAAGTAGTGATTGGATCAAGACGTTT. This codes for CATWDTSSDWIKTF.